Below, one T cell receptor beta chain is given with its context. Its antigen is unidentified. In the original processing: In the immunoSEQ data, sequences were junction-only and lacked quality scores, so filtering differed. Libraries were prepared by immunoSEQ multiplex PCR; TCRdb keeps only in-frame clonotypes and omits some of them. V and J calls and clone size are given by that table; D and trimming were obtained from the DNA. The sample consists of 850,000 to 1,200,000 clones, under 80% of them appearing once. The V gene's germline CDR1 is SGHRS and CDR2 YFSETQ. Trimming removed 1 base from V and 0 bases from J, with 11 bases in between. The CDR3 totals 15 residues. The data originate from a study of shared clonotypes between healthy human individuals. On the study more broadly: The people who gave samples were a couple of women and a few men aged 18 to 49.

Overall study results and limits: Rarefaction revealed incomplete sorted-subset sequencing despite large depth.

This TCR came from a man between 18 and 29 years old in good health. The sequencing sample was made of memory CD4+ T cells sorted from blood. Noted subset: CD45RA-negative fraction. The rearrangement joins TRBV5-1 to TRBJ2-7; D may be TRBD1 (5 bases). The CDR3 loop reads CASSLNRLTSYEQYF. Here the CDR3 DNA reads TGCGCCAGCAGCTTGAACAGGCTCACCTCCTACGAGCAGTACTTC.